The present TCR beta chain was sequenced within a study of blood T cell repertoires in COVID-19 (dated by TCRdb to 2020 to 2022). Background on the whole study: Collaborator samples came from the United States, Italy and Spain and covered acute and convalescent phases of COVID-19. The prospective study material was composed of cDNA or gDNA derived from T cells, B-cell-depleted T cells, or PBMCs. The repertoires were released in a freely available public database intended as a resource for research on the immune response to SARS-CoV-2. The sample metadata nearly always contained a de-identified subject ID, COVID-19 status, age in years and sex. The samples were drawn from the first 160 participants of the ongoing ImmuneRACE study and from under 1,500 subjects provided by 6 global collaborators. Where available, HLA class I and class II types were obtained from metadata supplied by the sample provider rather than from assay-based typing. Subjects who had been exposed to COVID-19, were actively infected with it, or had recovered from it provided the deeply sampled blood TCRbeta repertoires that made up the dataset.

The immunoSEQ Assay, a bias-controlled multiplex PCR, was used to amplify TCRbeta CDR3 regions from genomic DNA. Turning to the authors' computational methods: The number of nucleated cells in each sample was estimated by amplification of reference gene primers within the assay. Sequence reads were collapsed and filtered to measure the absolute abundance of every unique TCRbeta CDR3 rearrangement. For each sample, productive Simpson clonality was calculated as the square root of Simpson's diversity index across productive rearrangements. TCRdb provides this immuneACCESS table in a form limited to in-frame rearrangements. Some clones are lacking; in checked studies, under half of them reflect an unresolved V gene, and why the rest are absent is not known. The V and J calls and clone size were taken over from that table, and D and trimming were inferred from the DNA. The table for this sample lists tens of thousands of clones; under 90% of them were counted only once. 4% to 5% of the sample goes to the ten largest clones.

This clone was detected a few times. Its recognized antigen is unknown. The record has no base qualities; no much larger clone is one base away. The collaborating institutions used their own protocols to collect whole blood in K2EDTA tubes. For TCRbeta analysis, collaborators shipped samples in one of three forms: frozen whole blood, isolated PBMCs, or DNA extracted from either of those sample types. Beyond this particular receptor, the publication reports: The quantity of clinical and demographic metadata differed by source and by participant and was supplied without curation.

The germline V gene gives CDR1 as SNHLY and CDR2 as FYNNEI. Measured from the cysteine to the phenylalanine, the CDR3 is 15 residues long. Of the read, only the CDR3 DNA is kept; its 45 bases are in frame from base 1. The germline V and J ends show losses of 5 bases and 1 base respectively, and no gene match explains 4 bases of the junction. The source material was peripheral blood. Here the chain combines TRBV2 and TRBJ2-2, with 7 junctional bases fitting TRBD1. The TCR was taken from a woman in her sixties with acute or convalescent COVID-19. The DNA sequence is TGTGCCAGCAGTCGGGACAGCCTGAACACCGGGGAGCTGTTTTTT. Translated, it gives CASSRDSLNTGELFF.